This TCR beta chain originates from a study of T cell responses to AZD1222 COVID-19 vaccine. Study-level results: An increase in Spike-specific TCR breadth and depth was observed after two AZD1222 doses. No day 14 peak samples; only post-peak repertoires were characterized.

Notes on this clone: Antigen: not known.

Sequenced by immunoSEQ multiplex PCR; TCRdb stores in-frame clones only, minus some. The profile shows about 110,000 clones, 91% of them singletons. With V trimmed by 3 bases and J by 3 bases, 3 bases remained unmatched. The CDR3 loop spans 15 amino acids. From germline, CDR1 is SGHTA and CDR2 FQGNSA. The chain uses TRBV7-2 and TRBJ2-3, with 10 positions matching TRBD2. Sequences were derived from peripheral blood, sampled on day 0 of AZD1222 vaccination. The TCR comes from an adult in good health. The CDR3, as DNA: TGTGCCAGCAGCTTTAGCGGGGGGCCTACAGATACGCAGTATTTT. Residues: CASSFSGGPTDTQYF.